This paragraph covers one T cell receptor beta chain sequence. Germline lookup yields CDR1 GTSNPN and CDR2 SVGIG (reference sequence). Deletions cut 2 bases from V and 0 bases from J, with 7 bases between. The CDR3 totals 13 residues. From the RT-PCR reads, TCRdb called clonotypes with MiXCR, one entry per CDR3 protein. Found here are around 700,000 distinct CDR3 sequences, approximately 14% of them singletons; the top ten hold just over 3.5%. The sample consisted of memory CD4+ T cells from blood. V is TRBV30 and J is TRBJ1-1; D is perhaps TRBD1 (5 bases). This TCR was recovered from a female donor in good health, serving as a healthy control. This chain's CDR3 is CAWSRGLNTEAFF. In nucleotides, the CDR3 is TGTGCCTGGAGTAGGGGCCTGAACACTGAAGCTTTCTTT.